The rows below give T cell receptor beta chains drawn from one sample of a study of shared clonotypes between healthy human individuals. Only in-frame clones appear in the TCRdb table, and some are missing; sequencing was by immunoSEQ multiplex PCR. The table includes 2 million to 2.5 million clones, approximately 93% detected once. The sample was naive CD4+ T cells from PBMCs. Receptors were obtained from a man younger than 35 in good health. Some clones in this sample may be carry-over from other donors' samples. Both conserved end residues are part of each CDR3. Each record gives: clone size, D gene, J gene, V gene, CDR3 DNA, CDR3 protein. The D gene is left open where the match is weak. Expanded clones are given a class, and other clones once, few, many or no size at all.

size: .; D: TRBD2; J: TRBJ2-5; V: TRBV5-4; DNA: TGTGCCAGCAGAGTCCCGGGACTAGGGGAGACCCAGTACTTC; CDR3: CASRVPGLGETQYF
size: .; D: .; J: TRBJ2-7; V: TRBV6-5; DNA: TGTGCCAGCAAGGGTAGTTCCTACGAGCAGTACTTC; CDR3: CASKGSSYEQYF
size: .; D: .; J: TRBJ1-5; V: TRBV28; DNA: TGTGCCAGCAGATCCGGGACAAGCTATCAGCCCCAGCATTTT; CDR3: CASRSGTSYQPQHF
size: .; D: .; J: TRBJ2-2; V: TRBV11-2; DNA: TGTGCCAGCAGCTTAGCGGTCCGCTGGAACACCGGGGAGCTGTTTTTT; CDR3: CASSLAVRWNTGELFF
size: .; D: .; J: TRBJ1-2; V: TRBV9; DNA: TGTGCCAGCAGCGTAGGAGTCGGAAATGATGGCTACACCTTC; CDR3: CASSVGVGNDGYTF
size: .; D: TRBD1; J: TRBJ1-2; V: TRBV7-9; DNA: TGTGCCAGCAGCCCGGACAGGGACTATGGCTACACCTTC; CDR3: CASSPDRDYGYTF
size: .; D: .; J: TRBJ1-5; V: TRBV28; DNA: TGTGCCAGCAGTTTATCGGAATATAGCAATCAGCCCCAGCATTTT; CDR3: CASSLSEYSNQPQHF
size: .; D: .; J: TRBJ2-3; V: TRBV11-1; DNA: TGTGCCAGCAGCTTAGAGGAAGGCACAGATACGCAGTATTTT; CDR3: CASSLEEGTDTQYF
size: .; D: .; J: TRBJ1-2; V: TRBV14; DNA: TGTGCCAGCAGCCCGACCGGGACTGATGGCTACACCTTC; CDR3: CASSPTGTDGYTF
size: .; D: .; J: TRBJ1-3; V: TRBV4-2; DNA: TGTGCCAGCAGCCAAGATTGGAGTCCTGGAAACACCATATATTTT; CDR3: CASSQDWSPGNTIYF
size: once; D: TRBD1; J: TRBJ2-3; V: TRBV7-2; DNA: TGTGCCAGCAGCTTCACCAGGACAGGAACAGATACGCAGTATTTT; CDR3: CASSFTRTGTDTQYF
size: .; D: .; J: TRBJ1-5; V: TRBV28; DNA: TGCGCCAGCAGTTTAAGGGCAGGGGATCAGCCCCAGCATTTT; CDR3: CASSLRAGDQPQHF
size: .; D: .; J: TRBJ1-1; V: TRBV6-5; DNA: TGTGCCAGCAGTTACCTTGGCGGTGAGGGAGCTTTCTTT; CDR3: CASSYLGGEGAFF
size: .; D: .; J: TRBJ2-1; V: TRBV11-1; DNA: TGTGCCAGCAGCTTCTCCCTCCCGGGGGCGGCTGATTACAATGAGCAGTTCTTC; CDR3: CASSFSLPGAADYNEQFF
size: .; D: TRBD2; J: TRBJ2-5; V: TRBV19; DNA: TGTGCCAGTACCCTAGCGGGAAAACAAGAGACCCAGTACTTC; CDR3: CASTLAGKQETQYF
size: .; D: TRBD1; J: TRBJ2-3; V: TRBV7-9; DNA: TGTGCCAGCAGCTCCAGACAGGGTGAAACAGATACGCAGTATTTT; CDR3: CASSSRQGETDTQYF
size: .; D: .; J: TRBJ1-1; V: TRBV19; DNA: TGTGCCAGTAGTATCCTGGGCGTTGGGGCCGCTGAAGCTTTCTTT; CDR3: CASSILGVGAAEAFF
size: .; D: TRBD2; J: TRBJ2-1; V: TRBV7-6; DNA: TGTGCCAGCAGCCGACTAGCGGGAGGCTCCTACAATGAGCAGTTCTTC; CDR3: CASSRLAGGSYNEQFF
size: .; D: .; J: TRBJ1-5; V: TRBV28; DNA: TGTGCCAGTCAAGAGTATAGCAATCAGCCCCAGCATTTT; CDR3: CASQEYSNQPQHF
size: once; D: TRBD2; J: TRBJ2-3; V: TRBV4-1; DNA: TGCGCCAGCAGCCAACAACCGTTGGCGGGAGGTAACACAGATACGCAGTATTTT; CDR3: CASSQQPLAGGNTDTQYF
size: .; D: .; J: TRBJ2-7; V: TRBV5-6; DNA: TGTGCCAGCAGCTCCCCAGGGGACGGGTACGAGCAGTACTTC; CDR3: CASSSPGDGYEQYF
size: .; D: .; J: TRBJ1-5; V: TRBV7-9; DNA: TGTGCCAGCAGCTTAGATCAAAGGCAGCCCCAGCATTTT; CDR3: CASSLDQRQPQHF
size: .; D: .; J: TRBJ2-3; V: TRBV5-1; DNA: TGCGCCAGCAATGAGGGCGGGATAACAGATACGCAGTATTTT; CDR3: CASNEGGITDTQYF
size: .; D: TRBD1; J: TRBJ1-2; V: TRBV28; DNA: TGTGCCAGCAGTTTCAGGGGGGTCCATACTTATGGCTACACCTTC; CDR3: CASSFRGVHTYGYTF
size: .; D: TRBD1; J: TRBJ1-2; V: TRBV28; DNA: TGTGCCAGCAGCCCTACCGAGGACAGGGGTTATGGCTACACCTTC; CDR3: CASSPTEDRGYGYTF
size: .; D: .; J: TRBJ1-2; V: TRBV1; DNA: TGCACCAGCAGCCAACCCACCGGGACACCTGCGGACTATGGCTACACCTTC; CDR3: CTSSQPTGTPADYGYTF
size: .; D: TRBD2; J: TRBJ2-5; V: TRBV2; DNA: TGTGCCAGCAATGCGGGACTAGCGGGGGGAGAGACCCAGTACTTC; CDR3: CASNAGLAGGETQYF
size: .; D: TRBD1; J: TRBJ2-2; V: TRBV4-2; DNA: TGTGCCAGCAGCCAAGTCCGCGGACAGGGGGCGAGAATGGCCACCGGGGAGCTGTTTTTT; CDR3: CASSQVRGQGARMATGELFF
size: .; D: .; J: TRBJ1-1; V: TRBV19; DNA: TGTGCCAGTAAGCTCGACACTGAAGCTTTCTTT; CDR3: CASKLDTEAFF
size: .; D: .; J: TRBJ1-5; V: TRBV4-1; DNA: TGCGCCAGCAGCCAAGGATGGGGGGGCAGGGAAGGTCGTCAGCCCCAGCATTTT; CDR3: CASSQGWGGREGRQPQHF
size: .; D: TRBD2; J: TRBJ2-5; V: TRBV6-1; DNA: TGTGCCAGCAGTGAATATGGGAGCGGGGGGACCCAGTACTTC; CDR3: CASSEYGSGGTQYF
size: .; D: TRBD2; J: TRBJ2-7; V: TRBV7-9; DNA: TGTGCCAGCAGCCCCCTGGGGGGGGAGAGCTCCTACGAGCAGTACTTC; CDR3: CASSPLGGESSYEQYF
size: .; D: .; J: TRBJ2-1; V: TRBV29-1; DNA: TGCAGCGTCGTATGGACTGCTTACAATGAGCAGTTCTTC; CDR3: CSVVWTAYNEQFF
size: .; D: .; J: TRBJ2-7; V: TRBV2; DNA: TGTGCCAGCAGGCCTACAGGGTCTTTGGGCGAGCAGTACTTC; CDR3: CASRPTGSLGEQYF
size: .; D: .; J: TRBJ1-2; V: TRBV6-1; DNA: TGTGCCAGCAGTCAAGCTAACTATGGCTACACCTTC; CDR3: CASSQANYGYTF
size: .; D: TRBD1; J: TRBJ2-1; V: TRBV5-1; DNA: TGCGCCAGCAGCTCACAGGGGCCCTCCTACAATGAGCAGTTCTTC; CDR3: CASSSQGPSYNEQFF
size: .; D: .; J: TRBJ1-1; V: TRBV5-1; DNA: TGCGCCAGCAGCTTGGAAAGGGCATCGCGGGAAGCTTTCTTT; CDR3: CASSLERASREAFF
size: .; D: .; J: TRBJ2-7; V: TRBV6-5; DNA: TGTGCCAGCAGTTACTCACTGGCCAGGGGCTACGAGCAGTACTTC; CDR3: CASSYSLARGYEQYF
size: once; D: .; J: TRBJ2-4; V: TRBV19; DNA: TGTGCCAGTAAAATAGATCTAGCCAAAAACATTCAGTACTTC; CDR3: CASKIDLAKNIQYF
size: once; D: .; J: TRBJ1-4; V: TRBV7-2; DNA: TGTGCCAGCAGCTTATTCCAGACTAATGAAAAACTGTTTTTT; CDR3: CASSLFQTNEKLFF
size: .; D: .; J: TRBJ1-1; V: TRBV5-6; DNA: TGTGCCAGCAGTCAAAATGGGGGGAACACTGAAGCTTTCTTT; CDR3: CASSQNGGNTEAFF
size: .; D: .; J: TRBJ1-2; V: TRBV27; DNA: TGTGCCAGCAGTTTATCTGGGGGCGCGCTCTATGGCTACACCTTC; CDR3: CASSLSGGALYGYTF
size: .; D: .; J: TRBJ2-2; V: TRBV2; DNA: TGTGCCAGCAGTCCCCGGGGCAGGGCGAACACCGGGGAGCTGTTTTTT; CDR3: CASSPRGRANTGELFF
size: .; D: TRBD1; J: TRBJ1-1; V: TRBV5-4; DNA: TGTGCCAGCAGCTTGAACAGGGGAAACACTGAAGCTTTCTTT; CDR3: CASSLNRGNTEAFF
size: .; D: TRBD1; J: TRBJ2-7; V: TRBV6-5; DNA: TGTGCCAGCAGACCACACAGGGGTACCTACGAGCAGTACTTC; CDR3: CASRPHRGTYEQYF
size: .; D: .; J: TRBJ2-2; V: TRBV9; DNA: TGTGCCAGCAGCGTTCCCAGGACCCCGAACACCGGGGAGCTGTTTTTT; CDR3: CASSVPRTPNTGELFF
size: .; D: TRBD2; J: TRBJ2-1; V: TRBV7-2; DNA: TGTGCCAGCAGCTCACCCTGGACTAGCGGGGCCAAGTCCTACAATGAGCAGTTCTTC; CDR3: CASSSPWTSGAKSYNEQFF
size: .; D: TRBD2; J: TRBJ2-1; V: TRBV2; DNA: TGTGCCAGCTGCCCAACCGGGACTACGGGTGAGCAGTTCTTC; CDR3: CASCPTGTTGEQFF
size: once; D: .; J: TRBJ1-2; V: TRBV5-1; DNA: TGCGCCAGCAGCCCGACTTACCGGGACATATGGGATGGCTACACCTTC; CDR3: CASSPTYRDIWDGYTF
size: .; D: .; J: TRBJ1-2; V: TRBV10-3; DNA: TGTGCCATTGGGGGGGCCACTAACTATGGCTACACCTTC; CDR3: CAIGGATNYGYTF
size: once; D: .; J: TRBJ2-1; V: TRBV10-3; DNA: TGTGCCATCAGTGACCCGAGGGGACGGCCAGTAGAATACAATGAGCAGTTCTTC; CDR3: CAISDPRGRPVEYNEQFF
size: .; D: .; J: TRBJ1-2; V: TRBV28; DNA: TGTGCCAGCAGTCCCGCGGGGGTCGTGGGCGGCTACACCTTC; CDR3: CASSPAGVVGGYTF
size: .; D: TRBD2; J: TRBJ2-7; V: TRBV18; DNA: TGTGCCAGCTCATCGGGACTAGCGGGGGCCTACGAGCAGTACTTC; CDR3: CASSSGLAGAYEQYF
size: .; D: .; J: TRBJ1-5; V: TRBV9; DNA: TGTGCCAGCAGCGAAGGCTATAGCAATCAGCCCCAGCATTTT; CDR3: CASSEGYSNQPQHF
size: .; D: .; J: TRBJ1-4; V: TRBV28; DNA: TGTGCCAGCAGTCCCCTCCAGGGGAAGATGAATGAAAAACTGTTTTTT; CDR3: CASSPLQGKMNEKLFF
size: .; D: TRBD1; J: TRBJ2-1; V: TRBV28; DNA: TGTGCCAGCGTCACAGGGGGCCTTGGGCAGTTCTTC; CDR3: CASVTGGLGQFF
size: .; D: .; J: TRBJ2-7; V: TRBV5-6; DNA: TGTGCCAGCAGCTTGCTGCGCGACGAGCAGTACTTC; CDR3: CASSLLRDEQYF
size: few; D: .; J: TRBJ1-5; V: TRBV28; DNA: TGTGCCAGCAGTCCCACTTCGGCACAGGGTAGCAATCAGCCCCAGCATTTT; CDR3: CASSPTSAQGSNQPQHF